This TCR beta chain was obtained from a study of cytomegalovirus exposure and HLA in healthy donors. 60 Vbeta and 13 Jbeta primers were used in PCR. The table came from immunoSEQ multiplex PCR; TCRdb's copy has only in-frame clones and leaves some out. The table lists around 140,000 clones, about 70% of them singletons. Worth noting for this clone: At the DNA level, this CDR3 is encoded by other sequences in the same sample as well.

V shed 2 bases and J shed 3 bases, with 7 bases lying between them. Germline-derived CDR1 and CDR2 are KGHSH and LQKENI. The CDR3 totals 13 residues. This sequence joins TRBV18 and TRBJ1-1; D possibly corresponds to TRBD1 (5 bases). This receptor was identified in a woman between 35 and 50 years old in good health and CMV-seronegative. Specimen: PBMCs. This CDR3 reads CASSPSGDTEAFF. Here the CDR3 DNA reads TGTGCCAGCTCACCATCGGGGGACACTGAAGCTTTCTTT. The complete variable domain, with remaining parts taken from reference TRBV18 and TRBJ1-1, reads NAGVMQNPRHLVRRRGQEARLRCSPMKGHSHVYWYRQLPEEGLKFMVYLQKENIIDESGMPKERFSAEFPKEGPSILRIQQVVRGDSAAYFCASSPSGDTEAFFGQGTRLTVV.